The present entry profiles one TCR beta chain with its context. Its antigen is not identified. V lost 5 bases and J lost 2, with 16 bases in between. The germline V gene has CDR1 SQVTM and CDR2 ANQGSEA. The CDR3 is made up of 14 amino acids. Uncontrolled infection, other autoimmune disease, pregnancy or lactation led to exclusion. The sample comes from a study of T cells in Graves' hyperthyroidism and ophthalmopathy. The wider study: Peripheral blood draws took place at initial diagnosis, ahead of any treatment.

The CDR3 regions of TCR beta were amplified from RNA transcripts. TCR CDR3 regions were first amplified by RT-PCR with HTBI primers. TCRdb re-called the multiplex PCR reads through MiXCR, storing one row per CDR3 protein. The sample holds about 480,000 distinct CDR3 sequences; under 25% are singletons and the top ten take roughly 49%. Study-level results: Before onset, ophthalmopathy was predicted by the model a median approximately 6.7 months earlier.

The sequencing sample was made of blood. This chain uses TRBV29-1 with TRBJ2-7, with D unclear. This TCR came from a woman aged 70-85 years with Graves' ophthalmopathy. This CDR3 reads CSVILVGVTYEQYF. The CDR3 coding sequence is TGCAGCGTTATCTTGGTTGGCGTTACCTACGAGCAGTACTTC.